This T cell receptor (beta chain) comes out of a study of shared clonotypes between healthy human individuals. Notes on this clone: The antigen is unknown.

Points from the study as a whole: It was observed that approximately 5% of naive CD4 clonotypes were shared across four donors.

Naive CD8 isolation took CD45RO-negative cells positively selected for CCR7 and excluded terminally differentiated effector memory CD45RA+ cells. CDR1 is LGHNA and CDR2 is YSLEER in the germline V gene. V trimming: 4 bases; J trimming: 1 base; junction bases outside the gene matches: 4. The CDR3 has 15 amino acids. Assay execution proceeded at the deep level. Using immunoSEQ multiplex PCR, the repertoire was profiled, and TCRdb retains in-frame clones only, with some absent. This sample has roughly 2.1 million clones, with 93% found just once. Material for sequencing was naive CD8+ T cells from PBMCs. The receptor comes from a man younger than 35 in good health. Some clones in this sample may be carry-over from other donors' samples. The chain joins TRBV4-3 to TRBJ2-1; 7 bases agree with TRBD2. The CDR3 loop reads CASSLAAGSYNEQFF. CDR3 nucleotides: TGCGCCAGCAGCCTCGCAGCGGGGTCCTACAATGAGCAGTTCTTC.